These 22 T cell receptor beta chains share one sample of origin, sequenced in a study of blood T cell repertoires in COVID-19 (dated by TCRdb to between 2020 and 2021). Libraries were built with the immunoSEQ multiplex PCR assay. Held by TCRdb, this immuneACCESS table contains in-frame sequences only and omits some clones. Under half of the omission traces to an unresolved V gene where checked; the cause of the rest is unknown. For this sample the table gives almost 95,000 clones, of which 72% were detected only once. The biggest ten clones account for roughly 24% of the sample. The source material was peripheral blood. Every receptor here comes from a woman aged 55-70 years in a cohort sampled during active or convalescent COVID-19.

This clone came up a few times. The chain joins TRBV6-5 to TRBJ1-6; D call uncertain. CDR3 size: 13 residues. Germline CDR1 is MNHEY and CDR2 is SVGAGI. Between the trimmed V and J ends, which lost 7 bases and 7 bases, there was a span of 11 bases. CDR3 DNA sequence: TGTGCCAGCATGGTACAGCAAAATTCACCCCTCCACTTT. Residues: CASMVQQNSPLHF.

CDR3 nucleotide sequence: TGTGCCAGCAGCGGGCGCAGGGGGTTATCCGGCTACACCTTC. Translated, it gives CASSGRRGLSGYTF. The chain carries TRBV9 and TRBJ1-2; 7 bases agree with TRBD1. The CDR3 runs 14 residues. Germline loops: CDR1 SGDLS, CDR2 YYNGEE. Germline trimming cut 3 bases from V and 8 bases from J; bases unmatched to any gene: 10.

This chain uses TRBV7-9 with TRBJ2-2; 7 nucleotides align to TRBD2. Germline assignment: CDR1 SEHNR and CDR2 FQNEAQ (reference sequence). The CDR3 loop spans 15 amino acids. V was pared by 3 bases and J by 4 bases, with 5 bases of the junction left unmatched. As DNA, the CDR3 is TGTGCCAGCAGCTTGAGACTAGCAAGCACCGGGGAGCTGTTTTTT. It translates to CASSLRLASTGELFF.

The rearrangement links TRBV7-3 to TRBJ2-1; 9 bases map to TRBD2. The CDR3 has 15 amino acids. CDR1 and CDR2 (germline): SGHTA, FQGTGA. J lost 7 bases, V lost 5 bases, and 9 bases had no gene match. The CDR3 is CASSVERLAVNEQFF. CDR3 nucleotides: TGTGCCAGCAGCGTAGAGCGACTAGCGGTGAATGAGCAGTTCTTC.

This rearrangement joins TRBV7-2 to TRBJ2-1; D is possibly TRBD1 (5 bases). Trimming removed 1 base from V and 5 bases from J, with 6 bases in between. This CDR3 is built from 13 residues. CDR1 is SGHTA and CDR2 is FQGNSA in the germline V gene. CDR3 bases: TGTGCCAGCAGCTTAGGACAGAACAATGAGCAGTTCTTC. Encoded protein: CASSLGQNNEQFF.

This clone occurred a few times. V usage is TRBV18 and J usage is TRBJ1-1, with 9 bases lining up with TRBD1. Trimming cost V 3 bases and J 6 bases; bases outside gene matches: 8. The CDR3 runs 15 residues. Germline V CDR1 and CDR2: KGHSH, LQKENI. CDR3 sequence: CASSPSGTGNAEAFF. The CDR3 DNA follows: TGTGCCAGCTCACCTTCCGGGACAGGGAATGCTGAAGCTTTCTTT.

The chain combines TRBV18 with TRBJ2-5; D might be TRBD1 (6 bases). Germline CDR1 reads KGHSH; CDR2 reads LQKENI. V lost 0 bases and J 4 bases, leaving 12 bases between the germline ends. This CDR3 is 15 amino acids long. The CDR3 is CASSPPSKQGETQYF. CDR3 nucleotides: TGTGCCAGCTCACCACCAAGCAAACAGGGAGAGACCCAGTACTTC.

The rearrangement uses TRBV27 and TRBJ2-1; 8 bases agree with TRBD1. The germline V gene has CDR1 MNHEY and CDR2 SMNVEV (reference sequence). The CDR3 length is 15 residues. J lost 6 bases, V lost 4 bases, and 8 bases had no gene match. The CDR3 is CASSSRTGYGNEQFF. The CDR3 DNA reads as TGTGCCAGCAGTTCCCGGACAGGGTATGGCAATGAGCAGTTCTTC.

The rearrangement joins TRBV7-9 to TRBJ2-1, with 9 bases aligning to TRBD1. This CDR3 comprises 14 residues. V gave up 5 bases and J gave up 10 bases; unmatched junction bases: 9. Germline values: CDR1 SEHNR, CDR2 FQNEAQ (reference sequence). The CDR3 coding sequence is TGTGCCAGCAGCCTAGGACAGGGGCCGTCGGAGCAGTTCTTC. Protein product: CASSLGQGPSEQFF.

The CDR3 protein is CASSEFLQGSNTEAFF. CDR3 bases: TGCGCCAGCAGTGAGTTCCTACAGGGGTCCAACACTGAAGCTTTCTTT. The V and J genes are TRBV10-1 and TRBJ1-1; 7 bases map to TRBD1. The germline CDR1 and CDR2 sequences are WNHNN and SYGVQD (reference sequence). V was clipped by 1 base and J by 2 bases; unmatched bases: 7. The CDR3 is 16 residues long.

This clone has more than one count but fewer than ten. The chain combines TRBV3-1 (or the pseudogene TRBV3-2) with TRBJ2-5, with a possible D match to TRBD1 (5 bases). V shed 3 bases and J shed 1 base, with 12 bases lying between them. This CDR3 region has 15 residues. Germline V gene sequence: CDR1 LGHDT, CDR2 YNNKEL (reference sequence). CDR3 sequence (DNA): TGTGCCAGCAGCCACAGGGATGGGGCCCAAGAGACCCAGTACTTC. Protein sequence: CASSHRDGAQETQYF.

This clone occurred once. CDR3 sequence reads: CASRRQGVNYGYTF. CDR3 DNA sequence: TGTGCCAGTAGGAGACAGGGGGTGAACTATGGCTACACCTTC. The chain joins TRBV19 to TRBJ1-2; TRBD1 matches 9 bases. The J segment lost 2 bases and the V segment lost 6 bases, leaving 4 bases of the junction unmatched. Germline assignment: CDR1 LNHDA and CDR2 SQIVND (reference sequence). CDR3 length: 14 residues.

The chain employs TRBV30 and TRBJ1-6, with a tentative D call TRBD1 (5 bases). The CDR3 has 16 amino acids. Looked up from germline, CDR1 is GTSNPN and CDR2 is SVGIG (reference sequence). V lost 0 bases, J lost 10 bases, and 19 bases lay in between. The CDR3 here is CAWSVLRPGRGSPLHF. For the CDR3, the DNA is TGTGCCTGGAGTGTACTCCGTCCAGGGAGGGGATCACCCCTCCACTTT.

Only a few counts were recorded for this clone. The V call is TRBV9, the J call TRBJ1-2; D remains ambiguous. The CDR3 loop spans 15 amino acids. Germline V gene lookup returns CDR1 SGDLS and CDR2 YYNGEE. The V end was cut by 0 bases, the J end by 5 bases, with 14 bases between. CDR3 amino acids: CASSVGETRKYGYTF. The CDR3 DNA is TGTGCCAGCAGCGTAGGCGAGACGAGGAAATATGGCTACACCTTC.

The rearrangement links TRBV6-5 to TRBJ2-1; the match to TRBD1 covers 8 bases. Trimming at V came to 5 bases and at J to 2 bases, leaving 5 bases not matched to a gene. Germline V lookup: CDR1 MNHEY, CDR2 SVGAGI. The CDR3 is made up of 15 amino acids. The CDR3 is CASSPQGATYNEQFF. The CDR3 bases are TGTGCCAGCAGTCCTCAGGGGGCGACCTACAATGAGCAGTTCTTC.

The count of this clone is one. This rearrangement joins TRBV6-5 to TRBJ2-7; 7 bases match TRBD1. After removal of 10 bases from V and 10 bases from J, the junction contained 10 bases not matched to a gene. CDR1 and CDR2 from the germline V gene are MNHEY and SVGAGI. CDR3 length: 11 residues. The CDR3 reads CATNKGAFQYF. CDR3 coding DNA: TGTGCCACTAACAAGGGGGCTTTCCAGTACTTC.

This clone was seen a few times. The chain is built from TRBV10-3 and TRBJ2-1, with TRBD2 matching over 7 bases. The junction had 0 bases not matched to a gene; V was cut back by 0 bases and J by 4 bases. Germline V CDR1 and CDR2: ENHRY, SYGVKD. CDR3 length equals 14 residues. As DNA, the CDR3 is TGTGCCATCAGTGAGTCTAGCGGGTACAATGAGCAGTTCTTC. Translated, it gives CAISESSGYNEQFF.

J is TRBJ1-2 and V is TRBV10-3; D uncertain. The CDR3 runs to 16 residues. Germline CDR1 ENHRY, CDR2 SYGVKD. Deletions cut 8 bases from V and 8 bases from J, with 27 bases between. CDR3 sequence (DNA): TGTGCCATCGAATCAAGGGCCGGGGAAGGGTCGTGGGGCTACACCTTC. Protein: CAIESRAGEGSWGYTF.

The V and J genes are TRBV5-1 and TRBJ2-1, with D perhaps TRBD2 (5 bases). The ends were cut back, 2 bases at V and 7 bases at J, with 19 bases in the middle. The germline gives CDR1 SGHRS, CDR2 YFSETQ. This CDR3 is 16 amino acids long. This CDR3 reads CASSLVPRTPGNEQFF. The CDR3 DNA is TGCGCCAGCAGCTTAGTACCGAGGACTCCCGGGAATGAGCAGTTCTTC.

This CDR3 is CASSYEAFSGNTIYF. DNA of the CDR3: TGTGCCAGCAGTTACGAAGCATTCTCTGGAAACACCATATATTTT. The rearrangement uses TRBV6-6 and TRBJ1-3; D uncertain. With 2 bases removed from V and 0 bases from J, the gap between germline ends came to 8 bases. Looked up from germline, CDR1 is MNHNY and CDR2 is SVGAGI (reference sequence). This CDR3 has 15 residues.

The genes are TRBV12-3 or TRBV12-4 and TRBJ1-1; D gene uncertain. CDR3 length: 13 amino acids. Trimming pared 5 bases from V and 6 bases from J, leaving 13 bases between. CDR3 bases: TGTGCCAGCAGTCCCTTCCCGGGATCTGAAGCTTTCTTT. Protein sequence: CASSPFPGSEAFF.

This chain uses TRBV19 with TRBJ1-5; no definite D call. The ends were cut back, 6 bases at V and 4 bases at J, with 16 bases in the middle. Germline-derived CDR1 and CDR2 are LNHDA and SQIVND (reference sequence). The CDR3 covers 15 residues. DNA of the CDR3: TGTGCCAGTAGCCTACCTAGACGCCGAAATCAGCCCCAGCATTTT. It encodes CASSLPRRRNQPQHF.